This passage covers 30 T cell receptor beta chains from one sample sequenced in a study of identifying expanded T cells in peripheral blood. Some clones are missing from TCRdb's copy, which holds only in-frame ones; the method was immunoSEQ multiplex PCR. This table has 70,000 to 95,000 clones, almost 90% appearing once. The sample comprised blood. The receptor set was obtained from a person aged 18 to 70 in good health.

This clone occurred a few times. The CDR3 spells CASSEGTYGYTF. In DNA, the CDR3 is TGCGCCAGCAGTGAGGGCACGTATGGCTACACCTTC. The V call is TRBV5-1, the J call TRBJ1-2, with D unclear. This CDR3 has 12 residues. V lost 5 bases and J lost 5, with 10 bases in between. CDR1 is SGHRS and CDR2 is YFSETQ in the germline V gene.

This rearrangement joins TRBV6-6 to TRBJ1-5; 7 nucleotides match TRBD1. Trimming removed 7 bases from V and 5 bases from J; junction bases left unmatched: 8. The CDR3 extends over 14 amino acids. CDR1 MNHNY and CDR2 SVGAGI come from the germline V gene (reference sequence). CDR3 coding DNA: TGTGCCAGCACCCCGACAGGGATTCATCAGCCCCAGCATTTT. This sequence encodes CASTPTGIHQPQHF.

The chain combines TRBV6-5 with TRBJ2-7; D is undetermined. The CDR3 length is 10 residues. Trimming left V 7 bases short and J 6 bases short, with 7 bases between. Germline V gene lookup returns CDR1 MNHEY and CDR2 SVGAGI. CDR3 sequence: CASKGGEQYF. The CDR3 DNA follows: TGTGCCAGCAAAGGTGGCGAGCAGTACTTC.

The genes are TRBV5-6 and TRBJ1-2, with 11 bases lining up with TRBD1. The length of the CDR3 is 18 residues. Unmatched junction bases numbered 9, after V lost 1 base and J lost 1 base. From germline, CDR1 is SGHDT and CDR2 YYEEEE. CDR3 nucleotide sequence: TGTGCCAGCAGCTTGAGACGGACAGGGGGCGGACTTAACTATGGCTACACCTTC. Translated: CASSLRRTGGGLNYGYTF.

The rearrangement uses TRBV29-1 and TRBJ1-3, with 8 bases matching TRBD1. The CDR3 is made up of 15 amino acids. CDR1 and CDR2 from the germline V gene are SQVTM and ANQGSEA. Unmatched junction bases numbered 5, after V lost 0 bases and J lost 4 bases. The CDR3 is CSVEDPRGLGNTIYF. CDR3 nucleotides: TGCAGCGTTGAAGATCCCAGGGGGCTGGGAAACACCATATATTTT.

This sequence joins TRBV6-5 and TRBJ2-3; TRBD1 is a possible D gene (6 bases). V lost 0 bases and J lost 2, with 9 bases in between. This CDR3 comprises 15 residues. From germline, CDR1 is MNHEY and CDR2 SVGAGI. Here the CDR3 DNA reads TGTGCCAGCAGTTACTCGGACAGCCCCACAGATACGCAGTATTTT. The encoded protein is CASSYSDSPTDTQYF.

Here the CDR3 reads CASRRGDPTDTQYF. CDR3 coding DNA: TGTGCCAGCCGCCGTGGGGACCCCACAGATACGCAGTATTTT. The chain has TRBV5-4 and TRBJ2-3; D might be TRBD1 or TRBD2, each matching 5 bases. V lost 7 bases and J 2 bases, leaving 14 bases between the germline ends. The CDR3 spans 14 residues. Germline-derived CDR1 and CDR2 are SGHNT and YYREEE (reference sequence).

The J gene is TRBJ2-3, the V gene TRBV11-1, with D hard to call. CDR1 is SGHAT, CDR2 FQDESV, per germline (reference sequence). CDR3 size: 15 residues. Between the trimmed V and J ends, which lost 5 bases and 6 bases, there was a span of 18 bases. The CDR3 reads CASSPSPLTKDTQYF. The CDR3 region has the DNA TGTGCCAGCAGCCCCTCCCCCCTGACGAAGGATACGCAGTATTTT.

There are a few counts of this clone. The chain employs TRBV28 and TRBJ2-2; D might be TRBD1 (6 bases). This CDR3 has 15 residues. Trimming removed 3 bases at V and 3 bases at J, with 11 bases between. The germline gives CDR1 MDHEN, CDR2 SYDVKM. CDR3 sequence (DNA): TGTGCCAGCAGTTTGGGAGACAGGCACACCGGGGAGCTGTTTTTT. Translating gives CASSLGDRHTGELFF.

J is TRBJ2-2 and V is TRBV4-2, with D perhaps matching TRBD2 (5 bases). Germline-derived CDR1 and CDR2 are LGHNA and YNFKEQ. V was cut by 1 base and J by 4 bases, with 13 bases left in between. The CDR3 contains 16 residues. The CDR3 DNA reads TGTGCCAGCAGCCAAGGGAGGACCCCGATCACCGGGGAGCTGTTTTTT. It translates to CASSQGRTPITGELFF.

The chain has TRBV4-3 and TRBJ2-1, with 7 bases lining up with TRBD2. V lost 0 bases and J lost 8; bases outside the gene matches: 7. CDR1 is LGHNA, CDR2 YSLEER, per germline. The CDR3 length is 15 residues. CDR3 amino acids: CASSQDLLREHEQFF. CDR3 DNA: TGCGCCAGCAGCCAAGATCTTTTGCGGGAGCATGAGCAGTTCTTC.

CDR3 coding DNA: TGTGCCAGCAGCTTGAAGGGGGTCAGCACAGATACGCAGTATTTT. Amino acid sequence: CASSLKGVSTDTQYF. V gene TRBV5-5 combines with J gene TRBJ2-3; D might be TRBD1 (6 bases). Trimming stripped 1 base from V and 0 bases from J, with 9 bases between. This CDR3 spans 15 amino acids. CDR1 and CDR2 (germline): SGHKS, YYEKEE (reference sequence).

CDR3 residues: CASRGGWAQETQYF. CDR3 in DNA: TGTGCCAGCAGGGGGGGCTGGGCCCAAGAGACCCAGTACTTC. The V and J genes are TRBV27 and TRBJ2-5; perhaps D is TRBD1 or TRBD2 (6 bases each). CDR3 length: 14 residues. V was clipped by 6 bases and J by 1 base, with 12 bases between them. The germline V gene encodes CDR1 MNHEY and CDR2 SMNVEV (reference sequence).

The V gene is TRBV2, the J gene TRBJ1-5; possible D gene TRBD1, 5 bases. V lost 4 bases and J 5 bases, leaving 9 bases between the germline ends. Looked up from germline, CDR1 is SNHLY and CDR2 is FYNNEI. The length of the CDR3 is 13 residues. The CDR3 DNA reads TGTGCCAGCAGTGGGGACGGAGATCAGCCCCAGCATTTT. Translation: CASSGDGDQPQHF.

The genes are TRBV7-2 and TRBJ2-3; D gene unclear. Per germline, CDR1 SGHTA and CDR2 FQGNSA. The CDR3 runs 11 residues. Trimming shortened V by 5 bases and J by 6 bases, and 6 bases separated the two germline ends. In DNA, the CDR3 is TGTGCCAGCAGCCCCGCCGATACGCAGTATTTT. Translated, it gives CASSPADTQYF. Full variable domain (outside the CDR3, taken from reference TRBV7-2 and TRBJ2-3): GAGVSQSPSNKVTEKGKDVELRCDPISGHTALYWYRQSLGQGLEFLIYFQGNSAPDKSGLPSDRFSAERTGGSVSTLTIQRTQQEDSAVYLCASSPADTQYFGPGTRLTVL.

This rearrangement joins TRBV4-1 to TRBJ1-2; the match to TRBD1 covers 8 bases. Germline-derived CDR1 and CDR2 are MGHRA and YSYEKL. J lost 6 bases, V lost 6 bases, and 9 bases had no gene match. The CDR3 has 14 amino acids. The CDR3 sequence is CASSYTQGADGYTF. CDR3 nucleotides: TGCGCCAGCAGTTACACCCAGGGGGCTGATGGCTACACCTTC.

The chain employs TRBV27 and TRBJ1-1, with 7 bases that match TRBD1. V lost 6 bases and J lost 5; bases outside the gene matches: 9. Germline values: CDR1 MNHEY, CDR2 SMNVEV (reference sequence). The CDR3 is 14 residues long. The CDR3 region is CASSLQGRRTEAFF. The DNA of the CDR3 is TGTGCCAGCAGCCTACAGGGGCGGAGGACTGAAGCTTTCTTT.

The chain carries TRBV7-9 and TRBJ1-1; 8 bases match TRBD1. CDR1 is SEHNR and CDR2 is FQNEAQ in the germline V gene (reference sequence). The trim removed 6 bases at V and 7 bases at J, leaving 7 bases unmatched. CDR3 length equals 13 residues. DNA of the CDR3: TGTGCCAGCAGAACAGGGACAGGTGTTGAAGCTTTCTTT. As protein: CASRTGTGVEAFF.

In this sample, this clone turned up once. The chain uses TRBV6-1 and TRBJ1-4; 7 bases are shared with TRBD1. V lost 0 bases and J lost 7; bases outside the gene matches: 5. The CDR3 is made up of 15 amino acids. CDR1 and CDR2 (germline): MNHNS, SASEGT. Written as DNA, the CDR3 is TGTGCCAGCAGTGAAGCAACAGGGGAGGCTGAAAAACTGTTTTTT. It codes for CASSEATGEAEKLFF.

CDR3 protein: CASSEYRLQETQYF. CDR3 DNA: TGTGCCAGCAGTGAATACAGACTCCAAGAGACCCAGTACTTC. The rearrangement uses TRBV2 and TRBJ2-5; the D is unclear. The CDR3 is 14 amino acids. The V gene lost 2 bases and the J gene lost 1 base, with 8 bases spanning the gap. Germline-derived CDR1 and CDR2 are SNHLY and FYNNEI.

The J gene is TRBJ1-1, the V gene TRBV28; TRBD1 matches 8 bases. V was clipped by 6 bases and J by 3 bases; unmatched bases: 12. Germline V gives CDR1 MDHEN, CDR2 SYDVKM. CDR3 size: 16 residues. This CDR3 reads CASRAGAGGWYTEAFF. The CDR3 DNA follows: TGTGCCAGCAGAGCCGGAGCAGGGGGCTGGTACACTGAAGCTTTCTTT.

The chain joins TRBV28 to TRBJ1-5; D call uncertain. V lost 6 bases, J lost 3 bases, and 3 bases lay in between. From germline, CDR1 is MDHEN and CDR2 SYDVKM. This CDR3 region has 11 residues. The CDR3 reads CASSYNQPQHF. CDR3 sequence (DNA): TGTGCCAGCAGCTACAATCAGCCCCAGCATTTT. Drawing the rest from reference TRBV28 and TRBJ1-5, the complete variable domain is DVKVTQSSRYLVKRTGEKVFLECVQDMDHENMFWYRQDPGLGLRLIYFSYDVKMKEKGDIPEGYSVSREKKERFSLILESASTNQTSMYLCASSYNQPQHFGDGTRLSIL.

This clone was detected a few times. The chain is built from TRBV19 and TRBJ2-2; TRBD1 agrees at 8 bases. The CDR3 covers 15 residues. J was trimmed by 5 bases and V by 4 bases; bases with no gene match: 6. CDR1 LNHDA and CDR2 SQIVND come from the germline V gene (reference sequence). The CDR3 reads CASSTLQGATGELFF. The CDR3 region has the DNA TGTGCCAGTAGTACCCTCCAGGGGGCAACCGGGGAGCTGTTTTTT.

The rearrangement links TRBV7-9 to TRBJ1-1; D is perhaps TRBD1 (5 bases). The ends were cut back, 5 bases at V and 5 bases at J, with 12 bases in the middle. The CDR3 contains 13 residues. Per germline, CDR1 SEHNR and CDR2 FQNEAQ (reference sequence). CDR3 coding DNA: TGTGCCAGCAGCAACACAGGCGGGACTGAAGCTTTCTTT. It yields the protein CASSNTGGTEAFF.

The chain recombines TRBV19 with TRBJ1-5; D call uncertain. Germline values: CDR1 LNHDA, CDR2 SQIVND (reference sequence). The CDR3 runs 18 residues. Trimming shortened V by 4 bases and J by 0 bases, and 19 bases separated the two germline ends. The CDR3 loop is CASSTDGFGLHSNQPQHF. CDR3 nucleotide sequence: TGTGCCAGTAGTACCGACGGATTTGGACTCCATAGCAATCAGCCCCAGCATTTT. The variable domain in full, completed from reference TRBV19 and TRBJ1-5, reads DGGITQSPKYLFRKEGQNVTLSCEQNLNHDAMYWYRQDPGQGLRLIYYSQIVNDFQKGDIAEGYSVSREKKESFPLTVTSAQKNPTAFYLCASSTDGFGLHSNQPQHFGDGTRLSIL.

The J gene is TRBJ1-5, the V gene TRBV6-4; D perhaps matches TRBD1 (5 bases). Per the germline V gene, CDR1 is MRHNA and CDR2 is SNTAGT. There are 15 residues in the CDR3. The V gene lost 6 bases and the J gene lost 4 bases, with 16 bases spanning the gap. CDR3 bases: TGTGCCAGCAGCGCGGACAACGGGGGGAATCAGCCCCAGCATTTT. Protein product: CASSADNGGNQPQHF.

V is TRBV11-2 and J is TRBJ2-5, with D tentatively TRBD1 (6 bases). This CDR3 is 15 amino acids long. V shed 4 bases and J shed 1 base, with 13 bases lying between them. Germline V gene lookup returns CDR1 SGHAT and CDR2 FQNNGV. CDR3 DNA sequence: TGTGCCAGCAGCTCCCTTTGGACAGCCCAAGAGACCCAGTACTTC. This sequence encodes CASSSLWTAQETQYF.

V is TRBV9 and J is TRBJ2-1, with 7 bases aligning to TRBD2. Germline CDR1 is SGDLS and CDR2 is YYNGEE. The junction had 6 bases not matched to a gene; V was cut back by 4 bases and J by 8 bases. CDR3 length: 13 residues. The CDR3 reads CASSLTSVYEQFF. The CDR3 coding sequence is TGTGCCAGCAGCCTTACTAGCGTCTATGAGCAGTTCTTC.

Only a few counts were recorded for this clone. The chain joins TRBV6-4 to TRBJ2-1; 8 bases fit TRBD2. Trimming removed 3 bases from V and 3 bases from J; junction bases left unmatched: 4. CDR1 MRHNA and CDR2 SNTAGT come from the germline V gene. The length of the CDR3 is 15 residues. CDR3 coding DNA: TGTGCCAGCAGTGATACGGGGGGGCACTACAATGAGCAGTTCTTC. Its protein product is CASSDTGGHYNEQFF.

V is TRBV18 and J is TRBJ2-2; 9 nucleotides line up with TRBD1. CDR3 size: 17 residues. Germline assignment: CDR1 KGHSH and CDR2 LQKENI. Losses at the gene ends were 0 bases for V and 4 bases for J; bases not matched to a gene: 6. The DNA for the CDR3 is TGTGCCAGCTCACCACCGCCGGGACAGGGTGCCACCGGGGAGCTGTTTTTT. It yields the protein CASSPPPGQGATGELFF.